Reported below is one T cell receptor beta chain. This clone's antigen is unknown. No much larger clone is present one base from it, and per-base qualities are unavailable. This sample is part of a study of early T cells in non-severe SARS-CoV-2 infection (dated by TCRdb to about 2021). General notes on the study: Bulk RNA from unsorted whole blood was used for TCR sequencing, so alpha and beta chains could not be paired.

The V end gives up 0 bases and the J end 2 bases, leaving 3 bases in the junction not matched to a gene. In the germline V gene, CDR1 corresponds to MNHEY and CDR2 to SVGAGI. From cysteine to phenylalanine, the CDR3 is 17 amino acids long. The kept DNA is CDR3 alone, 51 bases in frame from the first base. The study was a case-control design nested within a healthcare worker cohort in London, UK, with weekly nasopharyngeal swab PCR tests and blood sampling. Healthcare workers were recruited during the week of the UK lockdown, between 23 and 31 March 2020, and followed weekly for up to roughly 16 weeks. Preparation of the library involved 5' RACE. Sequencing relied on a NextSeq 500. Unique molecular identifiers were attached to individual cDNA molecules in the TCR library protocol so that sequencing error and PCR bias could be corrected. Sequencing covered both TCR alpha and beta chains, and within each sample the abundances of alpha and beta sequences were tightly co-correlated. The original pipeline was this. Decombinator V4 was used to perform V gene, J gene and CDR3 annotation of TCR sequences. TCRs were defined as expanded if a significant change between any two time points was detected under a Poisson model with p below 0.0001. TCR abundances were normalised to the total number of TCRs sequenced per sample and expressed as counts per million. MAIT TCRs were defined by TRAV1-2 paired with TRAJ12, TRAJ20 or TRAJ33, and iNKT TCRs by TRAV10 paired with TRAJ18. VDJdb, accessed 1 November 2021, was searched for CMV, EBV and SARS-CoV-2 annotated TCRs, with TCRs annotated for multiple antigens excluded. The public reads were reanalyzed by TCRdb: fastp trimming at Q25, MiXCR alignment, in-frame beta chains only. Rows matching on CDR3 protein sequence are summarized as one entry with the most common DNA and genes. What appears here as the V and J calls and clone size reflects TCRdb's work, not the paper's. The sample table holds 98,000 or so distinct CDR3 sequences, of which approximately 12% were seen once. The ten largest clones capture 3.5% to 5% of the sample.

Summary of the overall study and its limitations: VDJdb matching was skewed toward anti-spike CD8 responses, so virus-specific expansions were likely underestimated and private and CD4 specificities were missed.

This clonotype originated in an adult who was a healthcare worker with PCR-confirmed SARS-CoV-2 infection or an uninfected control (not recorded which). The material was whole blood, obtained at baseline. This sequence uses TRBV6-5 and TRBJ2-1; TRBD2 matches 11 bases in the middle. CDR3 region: CASSYSRLAGTYNEQFF. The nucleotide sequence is TGTGCCAGCAGTTACTCTCGACTAGCGGGGACCTACAATGAGCAGTTCTTC.